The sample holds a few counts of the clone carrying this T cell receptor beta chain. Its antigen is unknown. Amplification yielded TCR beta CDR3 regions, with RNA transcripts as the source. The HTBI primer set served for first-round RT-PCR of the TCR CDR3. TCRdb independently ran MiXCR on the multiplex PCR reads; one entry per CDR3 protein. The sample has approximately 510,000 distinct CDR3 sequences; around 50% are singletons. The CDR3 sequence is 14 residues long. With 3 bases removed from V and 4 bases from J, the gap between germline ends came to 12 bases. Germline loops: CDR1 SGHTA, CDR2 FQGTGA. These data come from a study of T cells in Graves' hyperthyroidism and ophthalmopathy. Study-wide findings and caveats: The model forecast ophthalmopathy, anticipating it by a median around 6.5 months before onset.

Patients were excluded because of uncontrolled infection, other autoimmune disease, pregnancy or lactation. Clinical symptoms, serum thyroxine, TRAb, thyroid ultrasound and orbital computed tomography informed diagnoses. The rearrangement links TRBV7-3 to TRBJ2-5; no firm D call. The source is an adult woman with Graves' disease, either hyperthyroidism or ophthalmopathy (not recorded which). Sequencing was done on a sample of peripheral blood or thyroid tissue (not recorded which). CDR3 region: CASSFGLSLETQYF. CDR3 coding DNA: TGTGCCAGCAGCTTTGGTCTAAGTTTAGAGACCCAGTACTTC.